A selection of T cell receptor beta chains follows, all from one sample in a study of chemoradiotherapy in HPV16-positive cancers. This table comes from immunoSEQ multiplex PCR, and its TCRdb copy is limited to in-frame clones, with some not included. The data show some 1,300 clones, approximately 80% seen once. The source material was tumor tissue, sampled from a patient who underwent chemoradiotherapy. These receptors were obtained from a human donor with HPV-associated anogenital cancer. CDR3s include the opening cysteine and the closing phenylalanine or tryptophan. The D gene is left open where the match is weak. Only some rows state a clone size, as once, few, many or a class for expanded clones.

TGTGCCAGCAGCTTACGGGGGGCGCAGCTGACTAACTATGGCTACACCTTC	CASSLRGAQLTNYGYTF	.	TRBV7-2	TRBJ1-2	.
TGCGCCAGCAGTCAATCGAAACAGGCTAACTATGGCTACACCTTC	CASSQSKQANYGYTF	.	TRBV23-1	TRBJ1-2	.
TGTGCCAGCAGCCCCGGAGGAGGGGGCGATGAAAAACTGTTTTTT	CASSPGGGGDEKLFF	TRBD1	TRBV7-2	TRBJ1-4	once
TGCGCCAGCAGAGATTTAGCGGGGGCCACCTACGAGCAGTACTTC	CASRDLAGATYEQYF	TRBD2	TRBV10-2	TRBJ2-7	.
TGTGCCAGCAGTCTTTACTCACAGGGGAACACTGAAGCTTTCTTT	CASSLYSQGNTEAFF	.	TRBV6-5	TRBJ1-1	once
TGTGCCAGCAGCTACCCGGGACTAGCGGCGAATGAGCAGTTCTTC	CASSYPGLAANEQFF	TRBD2	TRBV4-2	TRBJ2-1	.
TGCAGCGCCGCTGGGGGGGAACGAAACCACTATGGCTACACCTTC	CSAAGGERNHYGYTF	.	TRBV29-1	TRBJ1-2	.
TGTGCCAGTAGTATAGGTGGGGGGCTGCAGCCCCAGCATTTT	CASSIGGGLQPQHF	.	TRBV19	TRBJ1-5	.
TGCAGCGTCGAGGACTACACACCGGGGGAGACCCAGTACTTC	CSVEDYTPGETQYF	.	TRBV29-1	TRBJ2-5	.
TGTGCCAGCAGTGATCCAAGCGGGGGGGGCTACAATGAGCAGTTCTTC	CASSDPSGGGYNEQFF	TRBD2	TRBV25-1	TRBJ2-1	.
TGTGCCAGCAGTGTAGCCTACACAGATACGCAGTATTTT	CASSVAYTDTQYF	.	TRBV2	TRBJ2-3	.
TGTGCCAGCAGCTTGCGACAGACAGGGGGAGAAAAACTGTTTTTT	CASSLRQTGGEKLFF	TRBD1	TRBV5-8	TRBJ1-4	.
TGTGCCATCAGTGATACCAAGCGTTATGGCTACACCTTC	CAISDTKRYGYTF	.	TRBV10-3	TRBJ1-2	.
TGTGCCAGCAGTATCGGGAACCCGAACACTGAAGCTTTCTTT	CASSIGNPNTEAFF	.	TRBV27	TRBJ1-1	.
TGTGCCAGCAGCTTAGGAGGGGGCAGGGGCGGAGGCTACACCTTC	CASSLGGGRGGGYTF	TRBD1	TRBV7-2	TRBJ1-2	.
TGTGCCAGCAGCCAGACGGGACAGGGAGTCACCGGGGAGCTGTTTTTT	CASSQTGQGVTGELFF	TRBD1	TRBV5-5	TRBJ2-2	.
TGCAGCGCTAACGACAGGGCAAATCTGGCTTTCTTT	CSANDRANLAFF	TRBD1	TRBV29-1	TRBJ1-1	.
TGTGCCAGCAGCCTCAGCGGGGGGACCACCGGGGAGCTGTTTTTT	CASSLSGGTTGELFF	TRBD2	TRBV7-6	TRBJ2-2	.
TGTGCCAGCAGGGAGGACAGGGGATCATCGAACTATGGCTACACCTTC	CASREDRGSSNYGYTF	TRBD1	TRBV2	TRBJ1-2	.
TGCAGTGCGGCAGGGGATCAGCCCCAGCATTTT	CSAAGDQPQHF	.	TRBV20-1	TRBJ1-5	.
TGTGCCAGCAGCGGGACAGGGGAAAATTCACCCCTCCACTTT	CASSGTGENSPLHF	TRBD1	TRBV7-9	TRBJ1-6	.
TGTGCCTGGAGTTATGAGGGGGACACCGGGGAGCTGTTTTTT	CAWSYEGDTGELFF	.	TRBV30	TRBJ2-2	few
TGTGCCAGCAGAGTTGCGACAGGGGGCACCACTGAAGCTTTCTTT	CASRVATGGTTEAFF	TRBD1	TRBV11-2	TRBJ1-1	once
TGTGCCTCCGACGGGAACACTGAAGCTTTCTTT	CASDGNTEAFF	.	TRBV30	TRBJ1-1	.
TGTGCCAGCTCACCATCGGGGGGCGCGAGCAATCAGCCCCAGCATTTT	CASSPSGGASNQPQHF	.	TRBV18	TRBJ1-5	.
TGTGCCAGCAGTGAAGAGCAGGGTCGGGAGACCCAGTACTTC	CASSEEQGRETQYF	.	TRBV6-1	TRBJ2-5	.
TGTGCCAGCAGCTTCCGGGGACGGGAGACCCAGTACTTC	CASSFRGRETQYF	.	TRBV13	TRBJ2-5	.
TGTGCCAGCAGCTTAGGCCCCACAGGGGACGAGCAGTACTTC	CASSLGPTGDEQYF	TRBD1	TRBV7-2	TRBJ2-7	.
TGTGCCAGCAGCAAAGTCGTTAGACGGTTTTATTTGAACACTGAAGCTTTCTTT	CASSKVVRRFYLNTEAFF	.	TRBV21-1	TRBJ1-1	.
TGTGCCAGCAGCTATTCGGGGGGCACCGGGGAGCTGTTTTTT	CASSYSGGTGELFF	TRBD2	TRBV7-9	TRBJ2-2	.
TGTGCCAGCAGCACGGAGGGCGGGTGGGAGACCCAGTACTTC	CASSTEGGWETQYF	.	TRBV9	TRBJ2-5	.
TGTGCCAGCAGCCAAGATATCAGATTTAGTGGCTACACCTTC	CASSQDIRFSGYTF	.	TRBV14	TRBJ1-2	.
TGTGCCAGCAGTTCTGGGGGGGGCCCTGAAGCTTTCTTT	CASSSGGGPEAFF	.	TRBV5-4	TRBJ1-1	.
TGTGCCAGCAGCTTGCGTGGTACTGAAGCTTTCTTT	CASSLRGTEAFF	.	TRBV5-6	TRBJ1-1	.
TGTGCCAGCAGCTTGCGAGGCGTGAACACCGGGGAGCTGTTTTTT	CASSLRGVNTGELFF	.	TRBV5-4	TRBJ2-2	once
TGTGCCAGCAGCTCTTACCGGGAGCCACGGACGGATACGCAGTATTTT	CASSSYREPRTDTQYF	.	TRBV5-8	TRBJ2-3	.
TGTGCCAGCAGTGAAAACGGGGGATCCTACAATGAGCAGTTCTTC	CASSENGGSYNEQFF	.	TRBV2	TRBJ2-1	.
TGTGCCAGCACGGCGAGCTCCTATAATTCACCCCTCCACTTT	CASTASSYNSPLHF	.	TRBV25-1	TRBJ1-6	.
TGTGCCAGCAGCTTGAGGCAGGGCCTGAACACTGAAGCTTTCTTT	CASSLRQGLNTEAFF	.	TRBV5-5	TRBJ1-1	.
TGTGCCAGCAGTTTCGTCGTCGGACAGGGGATTTATTGGAATTCACCCCTCCACTTT	CASSFVVGQGIYWNSPLHF	TRBD1	TRBV27	TRBJ1-6	.
TGTGCCAGCAGCTTGGACAGGGGTCCCTACAATGAGCAGTTCTTC	CASSLDRGPYNEQFF	TRBD1	TRBV5-4	TRBJ2-1	.